This T cell receptor (beta chain) was sequenced during a study of blood T cell repertoires in COVID-19. In germline, CDR1 is MNHEY, CDR2 SVGAGI. The CDR3 covers 12 residues. TCRdb keeps only in-frame clones here, not all; method: immunoSEQ multiplex PCR. This sample has about 100,000 clones, with over 75% found just once. Sequencing was carried out using peripheral blood. The gene calls are TRBV6-5 and TRBJ1-3; maybe TRBD1 (5 bases). The clonotype was recovered from a man aged 25-45 years in a cohort sampled during active COVID-19. The CDR3 DNA reads TGTGCTGGGGCACACTCTGGAAACACCATATATTTT. As protein: CAGAHSGNTIYF.